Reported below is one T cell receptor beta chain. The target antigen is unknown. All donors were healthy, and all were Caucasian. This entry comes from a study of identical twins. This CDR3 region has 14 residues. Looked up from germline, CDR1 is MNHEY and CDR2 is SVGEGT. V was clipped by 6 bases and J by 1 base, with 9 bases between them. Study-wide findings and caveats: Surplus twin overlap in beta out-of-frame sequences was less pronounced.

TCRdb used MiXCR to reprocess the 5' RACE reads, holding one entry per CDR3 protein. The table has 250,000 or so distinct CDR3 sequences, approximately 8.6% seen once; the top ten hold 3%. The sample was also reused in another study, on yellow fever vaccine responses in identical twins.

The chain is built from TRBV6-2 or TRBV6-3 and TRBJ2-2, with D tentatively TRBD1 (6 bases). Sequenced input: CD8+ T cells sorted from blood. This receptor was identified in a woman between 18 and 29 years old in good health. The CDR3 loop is CASRLGQNTGELFF. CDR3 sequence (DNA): TGTGCCAGCAGATTGGGACAGAACACCGGGGAGCTGTTTTTT.